Shown below are 29 T cell receptor beta chains from a single sample sequenced in a study of blood T cell repertoires in COVID-19. The table came from immunoSEQ multiplex PCR; TCRdb's copy has only in-frame clones and leaves some out. The table records approximately 450,000 clones, approximately 92% of them present only once. Specimen: PBMCs or T cells enriched from blood (not recorded which). The receptor source for this set is a man aged 30 to 45 who had recovered from COVID-19.

The chain uses TRBV3-1 (or the pseudogene TRBV3-2) and TRBJ2-7; 7 nucleotides align to TRBD2. The trim removed 4 bases at V and 1 base at J, leaving 10 bases unmatched. The CDR3 is 16 amino acids. The germline V gene has CDR1 LGHDT and CDR2 YNNKEL (reference sequence). This CDR3 is CASSPDASGTSYEQYF. CDR3 bases: TGTGCCAGCAGCCCAGACGCCAGCGGGACTTCCTACGAGCAGTACTTC.

The chain couples TRBV9 to TRBJ2-7; 9 bases are shared with TRBD2. This CDR3 spans 15 amino acids. CDR1 SGDLS and CDR2 YYNGEE come from the germline V gene. The V gene end was trimmed by 4 bases and the J gene end by 5 bases; junction bases not matched to a gene: 10. The CDR3 coding sequence is TGTGCCAGCAGCCCCTATAGCGGGAGTATCAACGAGCAGTACTTC. Amino acids: CASSPYSGSINEQYF.

This chain joins TRBV24-1 and TRBJ2-7; 9 positions match TRBD1. V was clipped by 9 bases and J by 6 bases; unmatched bases: 8. Germline CDR1 is KGHDR and CDR2 is SFDVKD. This CDR3 contains 13 residues. CDR3 in DNA: TGTGCCACCTCCGGGACAGGGCGCCGCGAGCAGTACTTC. It is translated as CATSGTGRREQYF.

This clone was observed a few times. The chain combines TRBV4-1 with TRBJ2-7; possible D gene TRBD2, 5 bases. This CDR3 is 14 amino acids long. In germline, CDR1 is MGHRA, CDR2 YSYEKL. Trimming shortened V by 6 bases and J by 6 bases, and 18 bases separated the two germline ends. CDR3 sequence: CASRDWGRSREQYF. CDR3 sequence (DNA): TGCGCCAGCAGGGACTGGGGTCGTTCGCGCGAGCAGTACTTC.

This chain uses TRBV30 with TRBJ2-1; no clear D. This CDR3 comprises 13 residues. Germline lookup yields CDR1 GTSNPN and CDR2 SVGIG (reference sequence). Trimming took off 4 bases at V and 8 bases at J, with 15 bases between the two ends. The CDR3, as DNA: TGTGCCTGGATTAGTCGCGAGCCCCATGAGCAGTTCTTC. Translation: CAWISREPHEQFF.

The rearrangement links TRBV28 to TRBJ2-5, with 13 bases matching TRBD2. The junction had 5 bases not matched to a gene; V was cut back by 6 bases and J by 4 bases. Germline lookup yields CDR1 MDHEN and CDR2 SYDVKM. The CDR3 sequence is 15 residues long. The CDR3 region has the DNA TGTGCCAGCAGACTAGCGGGAGGGGAGGGAGAGACCCAGTACTTC. Encoded protein: CASRLAGGEGETQYF.

This chain links TRBV27 with TRBJ2-7; tentative D call: TRBD1 (6 bases). V gave up 6 bases and J gave up 0 bases, with 15 bases separating them. CDR1 is MNHEY, CDR2 SMNVEV, per germline (reference sequence). There are 15 residues in the CDR3. CDR3 in amino acids: CASRSTGTPSYEQYF. The CDR3 coding sequence is TGTGCCAGCAGATCCACAGGGACGCCCTCCTACGAGCAGTACTTC.

The chain is built from TRBV3-1 (or the pseudogene TRBV3-2) and TRBJ2-7; D might be TRBD2 (6 bases). Germline-derived CDR1 and CDR2 are LGHDT and YNNKEL (reference sequence). CDR3 length: 15 amino acids. V was cut by 6 bases and J by 0 bases, with 15 bases left in between. The CDR3 protein is CASSKAGGNSYEQYF. CDR3 sequence (DNA): TGTGCCAGCAGTAAGGCGGGCGGGAACTCCTACGAGCAGTACTTC.

This chain uses TRBV4-1 with TRBJ2-3; 12 nucleotides line up with TRBD2. Trimming removed 4 bases from V and 4 bases from J; junction bases left unmatched: 3. The CDR3 sequence is 15 residues long. Germline-derived CDR1 and CDR2 are MGHRA and YSYEKL. The CDR3 here is CASSPGTSGPDTQYF. For the CDR3, the DNA is TGCGCCAGCAGCCCCGGGACTAGCGGGCCAGATACGCAGTATTTT.

This chain links TRBV27 with TRBJ2-1, with a weak D call TRBD1 (5 bases). V was cut by 5 bases and J by 1 base, with 12 bases left in between. Germline lookup yields CDR1 MNHEY and CDR2 SMNVEV (reference sequence). This CDR3 comprises 15 residues. The CDR3 reads CASSAVGPSYNEQFF. The CDR3 DNA sequence: TGTGCCAGCAGTGCCGTGGGGCCGTCCTACAATGAGCAGTTCTTC.

In DNA, the CDR3 is TGTGCCAGCAGTGAAGACAGGGGACTTTATGGCTACACCTTC. Amino acid sequence: CASSEDRGLYGYTF. The rearrangement uses TRBV6-1 and TRBJ1-2; 7 bases map to TRBD1. Germline loops: CDR1 MNHNS, CDR2 SASEGT. The CDR3 runs to 14 residues. After removal of 1 base from V and 5 bases from J, the junction contained 4 bases not matched to a gene.

This clone was detected only a few times. The rearrangement uses TRBV12-3 or TRBV12-4 and TRBJ1-1; a weak D match, TRBD1 (5 bases). The CDR3 runs 12 residues. Trimming pared 5 bases from V and 6 bases from J, leaving 10 bases between. The CDR3 DNA is TGTGCCAGCAGTACCACAGGATCTGAAGCTTTCTTT. Translation: CASSTTGSEAFF.

The V call is TRBV29-1, the J call TRBJ1-1, with D possibly being TRBD1 (5 bases). The germline V and J ends were trimmed by 7 bases and 4 bases, with 13 bases remaining between them. The CDR3 contains 12 residues. CDR1 is SQVTM, CDR2 ANQGSEA, per germline. CDR3: CSGGGAGTEAFF. The CDR3 DNA follows: TGCAGCGGTGGAGGGGCTGGCACTGAAGCTTTCTTT.

The chain is built from TRBV5-6 and TRBJ2-1; D unclear. Germline V gene data show CDR1 as SGHDT and CDR2 as YYEEEE. The germline V and J ends were trimmed by 1 base and 0 bases, with 5 bases remaining between them. CDR3 length equals 14 residues. The CDR3 DNA reads as TGTGCCAGCAGCTTGTTTAGCTCCTACAATGAGCAGTTCTTC. This encodes CASSLFSSYNEQFF.

This chain links TRBV7-9 with TRBJ2-2, with 13 positions matching TRBD2. Germline V CDR1 and CDR2: SEHNR, FQNEAQ (reference sequence). This CDR3 contains 16 residues. The J segment lost 6 bases and the V segment lost 5 bases, leaving 6 bases of the junction unmatched. CDR3 loop: CASSITSGRVAGELFF. The CDR3 nucleotides read TGTGCCAGCAGCATCACTAGCGGGAGGGTTGCCGGGGAGCTGTTTTTT. The variable domain in full, with the rest retrieved from reference TRBV7-9 and TRBJ2-2, is DTGVSQNPRHKITKRGQNVTFRCDPISEHNRLYWYRQTLGQGPEFLTYFQNEAQLEKSRLLSDRFSAERPKGSFSTLEIQRTEQGDSAMYLCASSITSGRVAGELFFGEGSRLTVL.

The CDR3 loop is CASSIGTGESYGYTF. As DNA, the CDR3 is TGTGCCAGTAGTATAGGAACAGGGGAAAGCTATGGCTACACCTTC. The rearrangement uses TRBV19 and TRBJ1-2; 7 bases map to TRBD1. Germline CDR1 LNHDA, CDR2 SQIVND (reference sequence). The CDR3 runs 15 residues. J was trimmed by 4 bases and V by 1 base; bases with no gene match: 6.

This chain uses TRBV4-1 with TRBJ2-7; 10 nucleotides line up with TRBD1. CDR3 length equals 16 residues. Per the germline V gene, CDR1 is MGHRA and CDR2 is YSYEKL. V lost 2 bases to trimming and J lost 5 bases; unmatched junction nucleotides: 9. CDR3 region: CASSQTPGTGADEQYF. DNA of the CDR3: TGCGCCAGCAGCCAAACCCCCGGGACAGGGGCGGACGAGCAGTACTTC.

This chain connects TRBV7-3 to TRBJ2-1; the D gene is possibly TRBD2 (6 bases). In germline, CDR1 is SGHTA, CDR2 FQGTGA. CDR3 length: 15 amino acids. Trimming pared 2 bases from V and 9 bases from J, leaving 17 bases between. In nucleotides, the CDR3 is TGTGCCAGCAGCTTACTGGGACTGGGGTTGGGTGAGCAGTTCTTC. Translation: CASSLLGLGLGEQFF.

The chain recombines TRBV7-9 with TRBJ2-7, with TRBD1 as a possible D gene (6 bases). Deletions cut 1 base from V and 4 bases from J, with 11 bases between. The CDR3 totals 14 residues. The V gene's germline CDR1 is SEHNR and CDR2 FQNEAQ (reference sequence). This chain's CDR3 is CASSLELQGYEQYF. The CDR3 DNA reads TGTGCCAGCAGCTTAGAATTACAGGGATACGAGCAGTACTTC.

This clone was seen just once. The V gene is TRBV9, the J gene TRBJ2-5; a possible D gene is TRBD2 (7 bases). Germline V gene lookup returns CDR1 SGDLS and CDR2 YYNGEE. V dropped 4 bases and J dropped 5 bases, with 24 bases sitting between them. The CDR3 loop spans 17 amino acids. CDR3 protein: CASSHSEGGGPRETQYF. In DNA form, the CDR3 reads TGTGCCAGCAGCCATTCTGAGGGGGGAGGGCCCCGGGAGACCCAGTACTTC.

The rearrangement links TRBV2 to TRBJ1-2; D is perhaps TRBD1 (5 bases). The CDR3 runs 15 residues. V was clipped by 3 bases and J by 5 bases, with 16 bases between them. In germline, CDR1 is SNHLY, CDR2 FYNNEI. The CDR3 coding sequence is TGTGCCAGCAGTGAGGGGCTCGGGACTGGTTATGGCTACACCTTC. Its translation is CASSEGLGTGYGYTF.

This rearrangement joins TRBV28 to TRBJ1-1; 10 bases line up with TRBD1. Looked up from germline, CDR1 is MDHEN and CDR2 is SYDVKM. The CDR3 spans 15 residues. J was trimmed by 7 bases and V by 4 bases; bases with no gene match: 9. The CDR3: CASSWSTGGVGEAFF. CDR3 DNA sequence: TGTGCCAGCAGTTGGTCGACAGGGGGCGTCGGTGAAGCTTTCTTT.

V and J are TRBV11-2 and TRBJ2-5, with a possible D match to TRBD2 (5 bases). Germline-derived CDR1 and CDR2 are SGHAT and FQNNGV. The CDR3 loop spans 13 amino acids. Trimming took off 4 bases at V and 1 base at J, with 7 bases between the two ends. This CDR3 is CASSWGAQETQYF. For the CDR3, the DNA is TGTGCCAGCAGCTGGGGAGCCCAAGAGACCCAGTACTTC.

This chain uses TRBV9 with TRBJ2-6; D call uncertain. CDR1 is SGDLS, CDR2 YYNGEE, per germline. Trimming removed 4 bases at V and 1 base at J, with 9 bases between. The length of the CDR3 is 15 residues. CDR3 amino acids: CASSTHGSGANVLTF. CDR3 sequence (DNA): TGTGCCAGCAGCACGCACGGGTCTGGGGCCAACGTCCTGACTTTC.

This clone was found once. CDR3 amino acids: CASIDREYSNQPQHF. For the CDR3, the DNA is TGTGCCAGTATTGACAGGGAGTATAGCAATCAGCCCCAGCATTTT. The J gene is TRBJ1-5, the V gene TRBV19; 7 bases match TRBD1. This CDR3 contains 15 residues. CDR1 and CDR2 (germline): LNHDA, SQIVND (reference sequence). V lost 7 bases, J lost 0 bases, and 6 bases stayed unmatched.

The chain couples TRBV7-9 to TRBJ2-2, with a weak D call TRBD2 (5 bases). CDR1 SEHNR and CDR2 FQNEAQ come from the germline V gene (reference sequence). This CDR3 has 12 amino acids. V shed 5 bases and J shed 7 bases, with 8 bases lying between them. The CDR3 DNA sequence: TGTGCCAGCAGCCAGGAGGTCGGGGAGCTGTTTTTT. Translation: CASSQEVGELFF. The complete variable domain, with remaining parts taken from reference TRBV7-9 and TRBJ2-2, reads DTGVSQNPRHKITKRGQNVTFRCDPISEHNRLYWYRQTLGQGPEFLTYFQNEAQLEKSRLLSDRFSAERPKGSFSTLEIQRTEQGDSAMYLCASSQEVGELFFGEGSRLTVL.

The rearrangement joins TRBV18 to TRBJ2-2; TRBD1 aligns across 7 bases. Losses at the gene ends were 2 bases for V and 2 bases for J; bases not matched to a gene: 8. CDR3 size: 17 residues. The germline V gene encodes CDR1 KGHSH and CDR2 LQKENI. The CDR3 is CASSPIWWTGNTGELFF. In nucleotides, the CDR3 is TGTGCCAGCTCACCAATTTGGTGGACAGGAAACACCGGGGAGCTGTTTTTT.

The chain carries TRBV15 and TRBJ1-1; 8 nucleotides align to TRBD1. This CDR3 is 13 amino acids long. J gave up 14 bases and V 2 bases, and 10 bases lay outside the gene matches. The germline CDR1 and CDR2 sequences are LNHNV and YYDKDF (reference sequence). In DNA form, the CDR3 reads TGTGCCACCAGCAGACCCGCCGGGACAGGAAAATTCTTT. This encodes CATSRPAGTGKFF.

The chain has TRBV5-1 and TRBJ2-7; 13 positions agree with TRBD2. This CDR3 contains 14 residues. Germline V gene sequence: CDR1 SGHRS, CDR2 YFSETQ. With 4 bases clipped from V and 6 bases from J, the junction kept 4 bases outside the gene matches. CDR3 DNA: TGCGCCAGCAGCCCCGGACTAGCGGGAGCCGAGCAGTACTTC. This gives the protein CASSPGLAGAEQYF.